This T cell receptor (beta chain) stems from a study of blood T cell dynamics during melanoma immunotherapy. Across the study: Metastatic melanoma patients received first-line pembrolizumab or nivolumab plus ipilimumab.

CDR3 length equals 14 residues. Unmatched junction bases numbered 11, after V lost 9 bases and J lost 5 bases. Germline assignment: CDR1 SGHVS and CDR2 FQNEAQ. Profiled with immunoSEQ multiplex PCR; TCRdb holds only in-frame clones, not every one. There are 11,000 or so clones in the sample; 84% occur only once, and 15% to 20% lies in the top ten. Time point noted: week 3, after first cycle of checkpoint inhibitor. Response was assessed by RECIST 1.1 at 12 weeks, except a couple of rapid progressors. Patients with prior systemic cancer treatment, concomitant immunosuppressants, or other active malignancies were excluded.

This specimen was blood, taken from a patient treated with checkpoint blockade. The chain couples TRBV7-8 to TRBJ2-3; 7 bases fit TRBD2. This clonotype originated in a human donor with melanoma. DNA for the CDR3: TGTGCCAGTGAGACCGGGACTAAGCAAGATACGCAGTATTTT. Residues: CASETGTKQDTQYF.